A single sample is the source of the 21 T cell receptor beta chains below, sequenced in a study of T cell changes during pregnancy in multiple sclerosis. The protocol was immunoSEQ multiplex PCR, while the TCRdb copy is restricted to in-frame clones and leaves out a portion. The sample yields under 50,000 clones, about 88% seen once. The sample here was CD8+ T cells from peripheral blood mononuclear cells, taken in the first trimester of pregnancy. These receptors were taken from a female donor with multiple sclerosis, enrolled in a pregnancy study.

The rearrangement joins TRBV7-3 to TRBJ2-1, with 7 positions matching TRBD2. Germline-derived CDR1 and CDR2 are SGHTA and FQGTGA. Trimming removed 5 bases from V and 2 bases from J; junction bases left unmatched: 6. The CDR3 totals 15 residues. CDR3 DNA sequence: TGTGCCAGCAGCCCTAACCGGGGGGCCTACAATGAGCAGTTCTTC. Encoded protein: CASSPNRGAYNEQFF.

The chain couples TRBV9 to TRBJ2-1; TRBD2 is a possible D gene (6 bases). This CDR3 has 17 residues. V was trimmed by 5 bases and J by 0 bases, leaving 18 bases between them. CDR1 is SGDLS, CDR2 YYNGEE, per germline. CDR3 DNA sequence: TGTGCCAGCAGTGTTTCTGGGCGGGGTAGCTCCTACAATGAGCAGTTCTTC. Its translation: CASSVSGRGSSYNEQFF.

This clone appeared once. The V gene is TRBV6-4, the J gene TRBJ2-2; D call uncertain. The V gene lost 2 bases and the J gene lost 6 bases, with 4 bases spanning the gap. Per germline, CDR1 MRHNA and CDR2 SNTAGT. The CDR3 sequence is 12 residues long. The CDR3 bases are TGTGCCAGCAGTGACGAGTCCGGGGAGCTGTTTTTT. Translating gives CASSDESGELFF.

The gene calls are TRBV28 and TRBJ1-2; D uncertain. CDR3 length: 16 residues. CDR1 is MDHEN and CDR2 is SYDVKM in the germline V gene. V was clipped by 8 bases and J by 4 bases, with 23 bases between them. CDR3 region: CASAGVGDRIVYGYTF. CDR3 coding DNA: TGTGCCAGCGCCGGGGTGGGCGACCGGATTGTCTATGGCTACACCTTC.

The chain carries TRBV27 and TRBJ1-5; D may be TRBD1 (6 bases). This CDR3 spans 13 amino acids. Germline-derived CDR1 and CDR2 are MNHEY and SMNVEV (reference sequence). Trimming cost V 5 bases and J 5 bases, with 10 bases left between them. CDR3 region: CASSLRTDQPQHF. Here the CDR3 DNA reads TGTGCCAGCAGTCTCCGGACAGATCAGCCCCAGCATTTT.

The chain uses TRBV19 and TRBJ1-2, with TRBD1 matching 7 bases. The CDR3 spans 13 residues. V lost 6 bases, J lost 10 bases, and 11 bases stayed unmatched. Germline V lookup: CDR1 LNHDA, CDR2 SQIVND (reference sequence). The CDR3 loop is CASSPGQVGDYTF. For the CDR3, the DNA is TGTGCCAGTAGCCCCGGACAGGTCGGAGACTACACCTTC.

The gene calls are TRBV11-2 and TRBJ2-3; 7 nucleotides line up with TRBD1. The germline V gene encodes CDR1 SGHAT and CDR2 FQNNGV. With 4 bases clipped from V and 6 bases from J, the junction kept 16 bases outside the gene matches. CDR3 size: 17 residues. CDR3 sequence: CASSWIRDSHAPDTQYF. Here the CDR3 DNA reads TGTGCCAGCAGCTGGATAAGGGACAGCCACGCTCCGGATACGCAGTATTTT.

The V gene is TRBV19, the J gene TRBJ1-2, with unresolved D. Per germline, CDR1 LNHDA and CDR2 SQIVND (reference sequence). The V gene lost 5 bases and the J gene lost 4 bases, with 17 bases spanning the gap. The CDR3 has 15 amino acids. The CDR3 loop reads CASSPPGFPLYGYTF. The CDR3 bases are TGTGCCAGTAGTCCGCCAGGCTTCCCACTCTATGGCTACACCTTC.

The chain links TRBV4-1 to TRBJ2-1, with 10 bases fitting TRBD2. Per germline, CDR1 MGHRA and CDR2 YSYEKL. CDR3 size: 15 residues. V trimming: 5 bases; J trimming: 4 bases; junction bases outside the gene matches: 5. CDR3 coding DNA: TGCGCCAGCAGCACAAGCGGGGGGGAGTACAATGAGCAGTTCTTC. Its translation is CASSTSGGEYNEQFF.

The chain is built from TRBV9 and TRBJ1-3; D not certain. Trimming shortened V by 4 bases and J by 0 bases, and 2 bases separated the two germline ends. Germline-derived CDR1 and CDR2 are SGDLS and YYNGEE. The CDR3 runs 12 residues. The CDR3 sequence is CASSLSGNTIYF. DNA for the CDR3: TGTGCCAGCAGCCTCTCTGGAAACACCATATATTTT.

This clone was found a few times. The CDR3: CASRGRGFGYTF. The CDR3 DNA is TGTGCCAGCAGGGGCAGGGGCTTTGGCTACACCTTC. The chain combines TRBV6-5 with TRBJ1-2, with a possible D match to TRBD1 (6 bases). The CDR3 spans 12 residues. V dropped 6 bases and J dropped 7 bases, with 12 bases sitting between them. Germline CDR1 reads MNHEY; CDR2 reads SVGAGI.

The chain uses TRBV4-3 and TRBJ1-2; tentative D call: TRBD1 (5 bases). CDR1 LGHNA and CDR2 YSLEER come from the germline V gene. The CDR3 contains 14 residues. Trimming took 6 bases from V and 4 from J, leaving 15 bases between them. The CDR3 coding sequence is TGCGCCAGCAGGGGCCAGGGCAATCTCTATGGCTACACCTTC. Translating it yields CASRGQGNLYGYTF.

The chain links TRBV19 to TRBJ1-1; the D gene is possibly TRBD1 (6 bases). CDR1 LNHDA and CDR2 SQIVND come from the germline V gene (reference sequence). Trimming stripped 3 bases from V and 9 bases from J, with 11 bases between. The CDR3 runs to 12 residues. In DNA form, the CDR3 reads TGTGCCAGTAGTATTGCCTGGGACAAAGCTTTCTTT. Translated: CASSIAWDKAFF.

The V gene is TRBV10-3, the J gene TRBJ1-1; 7 bases are a match to TRBD1. Germline loops: CDR1 ENHRY, CDR2 SYGVKD. Unmatched junction bases numbered 3, after V lost 2 bases and J lost 3 bases. The CDR3 runs 14 residues. CDR3 protein: CAISEEGADTEAFF. Here the CDR3 DNA reads TGTGCCATCAGTGAGGAGGGGGCGGACACTGAAGCTTTCTTT.

The rearrangement uses TRBV9 and TRBJ2-1; D perhaps matches TRBD1 (5 bases). CDR3 length: 16 amino acids. Looked up from germline, CDR1 is SGDLS and CDR2 is YYNGEE. Trimming took 0 bases from V and 5 from J, leaving 15 bases between them. The CDR3 sequence: CASSVDGSGWDNEQFF. The CDR3 DNA is TGTGCCAGCAGCGTAGACGGGTCAGGGTGGGACAATGAGCAGTTCTTC.

On this clone: One end of the junction varies from germline; a read error may be responsible. CDR3 nucleotides: TGTGCTAGCAGCTTAGTATCCCAGCAGGGCGCGAACACCGGGGAGCTGTTTTTT. It encodes CASSLVSQQGANTGELFF. V and J are TRBV7-7 and TRBJ2-2; TRBD1 is a possible D gene (5 bases). Per the germline V gene, CDR1 is SSHAT and CDR2 is FNYEAQ (reference sequence). The length of the CDR3 is 18 residues.

This clone counts as large. The V call is TRBV6-4, the J call TRBJ2-3; TRBD2 aligns across 12 bases. The CDR3 sequence is 16 residues long. Germline lookup yields CDR1 MRHNA and CDR2 SNTAGT. The V segment lost 3 bases and the J segment 6 bases; nucleotides outside the gene matches: 7. The CDR3 region has the DNA TGTGCCAGCAGTGAGGCTAGCGGGGGGGCCGCTGATACGCAGTATTTT. Translating gives CASSEASGGAADTQYF.

The chain uses TRBV7-9 and TRBJ1-2; a weak D match, TRBD1 (6 bases). Trimming shortened V by 6 bases and J by 8 bases, and 16 bases separated the two germline ends. Germline CDR1 is SEHNR and CDR2 is FQNEAQ (reference sequence). This CDR3 region has 13 residues. The CDR3 DNA reads as TGTGCCAGCAGAGGGGGTAGGGTGGGCGGCTACACCTTC. This sequence encodes CASRGGRVGGYTF.

The rearrangement uses TRBV19 and TRBJ1-5; 11 bases align to TRBD1. The CDR3 is 20 residues long. After removal of 5 bases from V and 11 bases from J, the junction contained 26 bases not matched to a gene. Germline CDR1 LNHDA, CDR2 SQIVND (reference sequence). The CDR3 here is CASSRPGQGDVGIIIMAQHF. The CDR3 DNA sequence: TGTGCCAGTAGTCGACCGGGACAGGGGGACGTGGGGATTATCATCATGGCCCAGCATTTT.

The rearrangement links TRBV2 to TRBJ2-5; D is undetermined. V was shortened by 4 bases and J by 5 bases, with 11 bases between the two germline ends. This CDR3 comprises 13 residues. Germline loops: CDR1 SNHLY, CDR2 FYNNEI. CDR3 DNA sequence: TGTGCCAGCAGTGTCCCCGGGTTGGAGACCCAGTACTTC. Protein: CASSVPGLETQYF.

The chain has TRBV7-8 and TRBJ1-5; TRBD1 matches 8 bases. With 7 bases clipped from V and 6 bases from J, the junction kept 11 bases outside the gene matches. Germline V CDR1 and CDR2: SGHVS, FQNEAQ. The CDR3 runs 15 residues. CDR3 loop: CASTVQGVGVQPQHF. As DNA, the CDR3 is TGTGCCAGCACCGTACAGGGGGTCGGGGTTCAGCCCCAGCATTTT. Based on the CDR3 plus reference TRBV7-8 and TRBJ1-5, the full variable domain is GAGVSQSPRYKVAKRGQDVALRCDPISGHVSLFWYQQALGQGPEFLTYFQNEAQLDKSGLPSDRFFAERPEGSVSTLKIQRTQQEDSAVYLCASTVQGVGVQPQHFGDGTRLSIL.